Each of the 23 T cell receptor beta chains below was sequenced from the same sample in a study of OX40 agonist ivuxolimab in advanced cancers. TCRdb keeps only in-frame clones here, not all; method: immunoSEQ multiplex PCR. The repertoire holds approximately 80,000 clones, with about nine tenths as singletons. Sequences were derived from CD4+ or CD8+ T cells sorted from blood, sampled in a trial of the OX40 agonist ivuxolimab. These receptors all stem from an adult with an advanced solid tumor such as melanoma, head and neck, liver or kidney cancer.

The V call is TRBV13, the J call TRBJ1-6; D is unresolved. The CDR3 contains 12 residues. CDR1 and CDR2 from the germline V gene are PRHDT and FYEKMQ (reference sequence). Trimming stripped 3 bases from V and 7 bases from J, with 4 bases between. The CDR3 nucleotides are TGTGCCAGCAGCTTGTTCAATTCACCCCTCCACTTT. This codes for CASSLFNSPLHF.

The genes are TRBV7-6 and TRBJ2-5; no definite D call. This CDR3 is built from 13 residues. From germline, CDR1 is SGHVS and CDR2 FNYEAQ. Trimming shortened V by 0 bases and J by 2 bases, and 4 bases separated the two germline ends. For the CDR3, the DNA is TGTGCCAGCAGCTTAGCGCAGCAAGAGACCCAGTACTTC. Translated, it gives CASSLAQQETQYF.

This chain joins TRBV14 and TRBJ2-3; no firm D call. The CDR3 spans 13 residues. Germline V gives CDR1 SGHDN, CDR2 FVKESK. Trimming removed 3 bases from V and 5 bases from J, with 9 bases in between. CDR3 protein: CASSQQHGDTQYF. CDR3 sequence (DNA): TGTGCCAGCAGCCAGCAGCACGGAGATACGCAGTATTTT.

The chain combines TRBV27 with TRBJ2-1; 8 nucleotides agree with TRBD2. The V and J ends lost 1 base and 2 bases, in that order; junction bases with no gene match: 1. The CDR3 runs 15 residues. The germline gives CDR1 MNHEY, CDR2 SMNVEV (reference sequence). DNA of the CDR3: TGTGCCAGCAGTTTATTAGCGGGACCCTACAATGAGCAGTTCTTC. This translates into CASSLLAGPYNEQFF.

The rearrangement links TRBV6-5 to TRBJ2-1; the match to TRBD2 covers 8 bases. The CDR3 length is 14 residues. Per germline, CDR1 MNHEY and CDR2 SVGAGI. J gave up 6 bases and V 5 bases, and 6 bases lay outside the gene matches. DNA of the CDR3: TGTGCCAGCAGTACCCGGACTAGCACCAATGAGCAGTTCTTC. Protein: CASSTRTSTNEQFF.

CDR3 residues: CASSQDGLTEAFF. DNA for the CDR3: TGCGCCAGCAGCCAAGATGGGTTAACTGAAGCTTTCTTT. The rearrangement uses TRBV4-1 and TRBJ1-1; D gene uncertain. CDR1 is MGHRA and CDR2 is YSYEKL in the germline V gene. V was pared by 0 bases and J by 5 bases, with 7 bases between. The CDR3 spans 13 residues.

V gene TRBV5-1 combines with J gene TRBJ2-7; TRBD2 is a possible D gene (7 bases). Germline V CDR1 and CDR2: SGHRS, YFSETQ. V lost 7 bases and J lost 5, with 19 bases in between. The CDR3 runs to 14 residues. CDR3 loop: CASSLGGAWDEQYF. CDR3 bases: TGCGCCAGCTCCCTTGGGGGGGCGTGGGACGAGCAGTACTTC.

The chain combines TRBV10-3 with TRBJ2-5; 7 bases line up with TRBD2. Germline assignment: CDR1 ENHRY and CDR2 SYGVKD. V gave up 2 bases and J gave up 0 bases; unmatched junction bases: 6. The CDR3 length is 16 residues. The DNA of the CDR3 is TGTGCCATCAGTGAGGGTAGGGGAGGGGACCAAGAGACCCAGTACTTC. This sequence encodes CAISEGRGGDQETQYF.

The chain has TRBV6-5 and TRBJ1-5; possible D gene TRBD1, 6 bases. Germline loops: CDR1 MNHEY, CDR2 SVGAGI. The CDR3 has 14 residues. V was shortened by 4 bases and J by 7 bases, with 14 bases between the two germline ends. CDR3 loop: CASSSQGLGQPQHF. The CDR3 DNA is TGTGCCAGCAGTTCACAGGGATTGGGGCAGCCCCAGCATTTT.

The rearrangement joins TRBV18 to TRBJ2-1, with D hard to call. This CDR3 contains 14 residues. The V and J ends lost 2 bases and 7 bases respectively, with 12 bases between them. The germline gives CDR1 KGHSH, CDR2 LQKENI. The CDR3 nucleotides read TGTGCCAGCTCACCAAGGGCCTCGAGGAATGAGCAGTTCTTC. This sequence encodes CASSPRASRNEQFF.

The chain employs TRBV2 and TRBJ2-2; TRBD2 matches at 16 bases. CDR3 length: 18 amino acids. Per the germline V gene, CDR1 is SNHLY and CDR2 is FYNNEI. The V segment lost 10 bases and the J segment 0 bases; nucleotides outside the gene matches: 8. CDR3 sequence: CAKQGTSGRGSNTGELFF. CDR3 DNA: TGTGCCAAACAAGGGACTAGCGGGAGGGGATCGAACACCGGGGAGCTGTTTTTT.

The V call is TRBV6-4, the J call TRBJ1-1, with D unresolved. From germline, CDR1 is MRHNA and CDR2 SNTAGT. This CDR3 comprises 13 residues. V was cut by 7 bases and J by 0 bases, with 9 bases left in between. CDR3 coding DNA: TGTGCCAGCAAGAGGCAGCTGAACACTGAAGCTTTCTTT. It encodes CASKRQLNTEAFF.

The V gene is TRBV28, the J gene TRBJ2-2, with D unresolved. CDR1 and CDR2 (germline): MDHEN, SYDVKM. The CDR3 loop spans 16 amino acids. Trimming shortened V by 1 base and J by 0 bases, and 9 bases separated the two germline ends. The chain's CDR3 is CASSLSGVPNTGELFF. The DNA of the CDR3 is TGTGCCAGCAGTTTATCTGGGGTACCGAACACCGGGGAGCTGTTTTTT. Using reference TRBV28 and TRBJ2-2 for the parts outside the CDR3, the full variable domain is DVKVTQSSRYLVKRTGEKVFLECVQDMDHENMFWYRQDPGLGLRLIYFSYDVKMKEKGDIPEGYSVSREKKERFSLILESASTNQTSMYLCASSLSGVPNTGELFFGEGSRLTVL.

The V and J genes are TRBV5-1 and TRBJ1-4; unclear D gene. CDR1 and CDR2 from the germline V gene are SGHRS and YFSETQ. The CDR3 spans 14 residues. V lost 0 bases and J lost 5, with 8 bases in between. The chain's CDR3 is CASSLVGRNEKLFF. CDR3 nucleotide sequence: TGCGCCAGCAGCTTGGTCGGCAGAAATGAAAAACTGTTTTTT.

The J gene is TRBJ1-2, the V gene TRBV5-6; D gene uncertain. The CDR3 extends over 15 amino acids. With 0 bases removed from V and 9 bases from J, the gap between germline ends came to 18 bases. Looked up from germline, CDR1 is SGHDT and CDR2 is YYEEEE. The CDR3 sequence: CASSLVGATIFRYTF. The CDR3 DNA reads TGTGCCAGCAGCTTGGTAGGAGCAACTATCTTCCGCTACACCTTC.

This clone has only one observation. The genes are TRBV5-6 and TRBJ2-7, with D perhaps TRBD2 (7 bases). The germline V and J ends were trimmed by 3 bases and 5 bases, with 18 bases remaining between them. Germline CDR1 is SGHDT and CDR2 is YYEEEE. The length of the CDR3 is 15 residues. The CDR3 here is CASSSPSGGLNEQYF. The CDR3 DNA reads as TGTGCCAGCAGCTCCCCCTCCGGGGGGCTGAACGAGCAGTACTTC.

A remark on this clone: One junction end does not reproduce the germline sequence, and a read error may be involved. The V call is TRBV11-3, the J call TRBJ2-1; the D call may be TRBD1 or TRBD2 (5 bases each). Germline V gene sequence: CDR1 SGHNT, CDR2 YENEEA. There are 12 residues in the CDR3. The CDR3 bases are TGTGCCAGCAGCTTAGACAACGGGACCCCGGTCTTC. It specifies CASSLDNGTPVF.

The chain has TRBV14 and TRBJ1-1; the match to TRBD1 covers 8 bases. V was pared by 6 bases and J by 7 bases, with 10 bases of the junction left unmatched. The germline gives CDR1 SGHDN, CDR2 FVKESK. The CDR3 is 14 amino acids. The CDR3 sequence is CASRPQGASGEAFF. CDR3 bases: TGTGCCAGCAGGCCCCAGGGGGCGAGCGGTGAAGCTTTCTTT.

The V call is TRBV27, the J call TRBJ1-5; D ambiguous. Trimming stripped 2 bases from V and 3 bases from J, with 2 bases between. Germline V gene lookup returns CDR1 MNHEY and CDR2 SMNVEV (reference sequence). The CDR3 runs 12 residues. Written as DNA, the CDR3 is TGTGCCAGCAGTTTAAACAATCAGCCCCAGCATTTT. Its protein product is CASSLNNQPQHF.

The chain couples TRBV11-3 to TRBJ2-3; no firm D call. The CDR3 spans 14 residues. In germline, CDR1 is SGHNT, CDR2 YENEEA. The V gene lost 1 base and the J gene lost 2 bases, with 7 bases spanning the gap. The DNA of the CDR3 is TGTGCCAGCAGCTTAGTCTCCTCCACAGATACGCAGTATTTT. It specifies CASSLVSSTDTQYF.

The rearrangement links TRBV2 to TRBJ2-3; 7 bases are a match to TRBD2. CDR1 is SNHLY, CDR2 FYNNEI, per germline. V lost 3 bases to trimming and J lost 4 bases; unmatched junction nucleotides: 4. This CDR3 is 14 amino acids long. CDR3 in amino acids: CASSDAGVPDTQYF. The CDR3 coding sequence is TGTGCCAGCAGTGATGCGGGAGTTCCAGATACGCAGTATTTT.

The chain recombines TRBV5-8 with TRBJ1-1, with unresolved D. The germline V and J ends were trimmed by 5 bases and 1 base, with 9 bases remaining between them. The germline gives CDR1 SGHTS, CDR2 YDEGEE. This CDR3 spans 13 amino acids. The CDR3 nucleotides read TGTGCCAGCAGTTGGAGGGAGAACACTGAAGCTTTCTTT. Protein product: CASSWRENTEAFF.

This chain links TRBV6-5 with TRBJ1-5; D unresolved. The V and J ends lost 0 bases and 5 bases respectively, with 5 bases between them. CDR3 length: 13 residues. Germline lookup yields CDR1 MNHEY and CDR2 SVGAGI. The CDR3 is CASSYSWDQPQHF. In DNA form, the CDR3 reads TGTGCCAGCAGTTACTCATGGGATCAGCCCCAGCATTTT.